The rows below give T cell receptor beta chains drawn from one sample of a study of T-cell memory formation after mild COVID-19. MiXCR, applied by TCRdb to the 5' RACE reads, yields one record per CDR3 protein. The sample includes roughly 580,000 distinct CDR3 sequences, about a sixth of them seen just once. Source material: PBMCs or a T cell subset sorted from them (not recorded which). These receptors came from an adult woman who had mild COVID-19 (a few samples of this study predate the infection). Cell type and time point are not known. Both conserved end residues are part of each CDR3. D genes are given only for firm matches. A row's size may be missing; if present it is once, few, many or a size class.

size: -
D: TRBD2
V: TRBV30
J: TRBJ2-3
CDR3: CAWTELAGADTQYF
DNA: TGTGCCTGGACAGAGCTAGCGGGAGCAGATACGCAGTATTTT

size: few
D: TRBD2
V: TRBV4-1
J: TRBJ2-1
CDR3: CASSTSGGAVFYNEQFF
DNA: TGCGCCAGCAGCACGTCCGGGGGGGCCGTTTTCTACAATGAGCAGTTCTTC

size: -
D: -
V: TRBV6-2/TRBV6-3
J: TRBJ2-3
CDR3: CASSYFPNTQYF
DNA: TGTGCCAGCAGTTACTTTCCAAATACGCAGTATTTT

size: -
D: TRBD1
V: TRBV2
J: TRBJ2-2
CDR3: CAMGQATRNTGELFF
DNA: TGTGCCATGGGACAGGCAACGCGAAACACCGGGGAGCTGTTTTTT

size: few
D: -
V: TRBV10-3
J: TRBJ1-1
CDR3: CAISVGVESNTEAFF
DNA: TGTGCCATCAGTGTGGGGGTTGAGAGCAACACTGAAGCTTTCTTT

size: -
D: TRBD1
V: TRBV5-1
J: TRBJ2-1
CDR3: CASSLAGQSVDEQFF
DNA: TGCGCCAGCAGCTTGGCGGGACAGTCGGTCGATGAGCAGTTCTTC

size: -
D: -
V: TRBV7-9
J: TRBJ1-1
CDR3: CASSLPYGGNTEAFF
DNA: TGTGCCAGCAGCTTACCATATGGGGGCAACACTGAAGCTTTCTTT

size: few
D: TRBD1
V: TRBV5-1
J: TRBJ2-5
CDR3: CASSSGTGQETQYF
DNA: TGCGCCAGCAGCTCCGGGACAGGGCAAGAGACCCAGTACTTC

size: -
D: -
V: TRBV5-1
J: TRBJ2-5
CDR3: CASAAGSWETQYF
DNA: TGCGCCAGCGCCGCCGGGAGTTGGGAGACCCAGTACTTC

size: few
D: -
V: TRBV12-3/TRBV12-4
J: TRBJ2-3
CDR3: CASRDTDTQYF
DNA: TGTGCCAGCAGGGACACAGATACGCAGTATTTT

size: many
D: -
V: TRBV4-3
J: TRBJ2-7
CDR3: CASSQDNPYEQYF
DNA: TGCGCCAGCAGCCAAGATAACCCTTACGAGCAGTACTTC

size: -
D: TRBD1
V: TRBV6-6
J: TRBJ2-7
CDR3: CASSYDGTGYEQYF
DNA: TGTGCCAGCAGTTACGATGGGACAGGGTACGAGCAGTACTTC

size: -
D: -
V: TRBV20-1
J: TRBJ1-1
CDR3: CSARVVSHAFSAFF
DNA: TGCAGTGCTAGAGTGGTGAGTCATGCGTTCTCGGCTTTCTTT